The next 32 T cell receptor beta chains were all read from a single sample in a study of blood T cell repertoires in COVID-19. Repertoires were generated with immunoSEQ multiplex PCR, while TCRdb's copy carries only in-frame clones and drops some. This sample has about 210,000 clones, with 75% to 85% found just once. The sequencing input was peripheral blood. The receptors come from a woman in her 70s with COVID-19, enrolled during active disease.

V gene TRBV11-2 combines with J gene TRBJ1-2, with D tentatively TRBD1 (5 bases). Germline CDR1 and CDR2: SGHAT and FQNNGV. Between the trimmed V and J ends, which lost 1 base and 4 bases, there was a span of 13 bases. The CDR3 totals 15 residues. The CDR3 region is CASSLGRGGVYGYTF. The CDR3 DNA reads TGTGCCAGCAGCTTAGGCCGTGGAGGGGTCTATGGCTACACCTTC. Supplemented by reference TRBV11-2 and TRBJ1-2, the full variable domain reads EAGVAQSPRYKIIEKRQSVAFWCNPISGHATLYWYQQILGQGPKLLIQFQNNGVVDDSQLPKDRFSAERLKGVDSTLKIQPAKLEDSAVYLCASSLGRGGVYGYTFGSGTRLTVV.

V gene TRBV18 combines with J gene TRBJ2-5; maybe TRBD2 (5 bases). Trimming left V 3 bases short and J 10 bases short, with 9 bases between. CDR1 is KGHSH and CDR2 is LQKENI in the germline V gene. The CDR3 runs 11 residues. This CDR3 reads CASSPQRDQYF. The CDR3 DNA reads TGTGCCAGCTCACCCCAGAGGGACCAGTACTTC.

On this clone: Other DNA sequences of this sample code for an identical CDR3. The chain uses TRBV15 and TRBJ2-7; maybe TRBD1 (5 bases). The length of the CDR3 is 13 residues. V shed 0 bases and J shed 5 bases, with 8 bases lying between them. The germline gives CDR1 LNHNV, CDR2 YYDKDF (reference sequence). The CDR3 bases are TGTGCCACCAGCAGAGATAGGGGTGACGAGCAGTACTTC. Residues: CATSRDRGDEQYF.

This clone turned up a few times. The rearrangement uses TRBV6-5 and TRBJ2-3, with 9 bases aligning to TRBD1. Trimming removed 4 bases from V and 6 bases from J; junction bases left unmatched: 5. Germline CDR1 and CDR2: MNHEY and SVGAGI. The CDR3 is 14 residues long. The CDR3 loop reads CASSLGQGGDTQYF. The CDR3 DNA is TGTGCCAGCAGTTTGGGACAGGGAGGGGATACGCAGTATTTT.

The chain carries TRBV27 and TRBJ2-6, with D possibly matching TRBD1 (6 bases). Germline assignment: CDR1 MNHEY and CDR2 SMNVEV (reference sequence). Trimming removed 5 bases at V and 1 base at J, with 12 bases between. The CDR3 is 16 amino acids. The DNA of the CDR3 is TGTGCCAGCAGTCCGCGGACAGTTTCTGGGGCCAACGTCCTGACTTTC. Protein sequence: CASSPRTVSGANVLTF.

The table lists this clone with a count of one. The V gene is TRBV6-1, the J gene TRBJ1-2; D perhaps matches TRBD1 (6 bases). Between the trimmed V and J ends, which lost 0 bases and 7 bases, there was a span of 15 bases. From germline, CDR1 is MNHNS and CDR2 SASEGT. This CDR3 region has 15 residues. The CDR3 sequence is CASSEARGRGIGYTF. DNA for the CDR3: TGTGCCAGCAGTGAAGCGCGGGGGCGCGGGATTGGCTACACCTTC.

This clone occurred a few times. This sequence joins TRBV7-2 and TRBJ1-3, with 7 positions matching TRBD1. Germline trimming cut 4 bases from V and 3 bases from J; bases unmatched to any gene: 12. The CDR3 extends over 17 amino acids. Germline values: CDR1 SGHTA, CDR2 FQGNSA. The CDR3 protein is CASSSPLGQGDGNTIYF. CDR3 in DNA: TGTGCCAGCAGCTCCCCCCTAGGGCAGGGGGATGGAAACACCATATATTTT. The full variable domain, with the rest looked up from reference TRBV7-2 and TRBJ1-3, is GAGVSQSPSNKVTEKGKDVELRCDPISGHTALYWYRQSLGQGLEFLIYFQGNSAPDKSGLPSDRFSAERTGGSVSTLTIQRTQQEDSAVYLCASSSPLGQGDGNTIYFGEGSWLTVV.

A single count supports this clone. The chain employs TRBV4-2 and TRBJ1-5; D uncertain. V lost 1 base and J lost 7, with 11 bases in between. CDR1 and CDR2 from the germline V gene are LGHNA and YNFKEQ. This CDR3 comprises 14 residues. DNA for the CDR3: TGTGCCAGCAGCCAAGCTCAGAGACTCCAGCCCCAGCATTTT. The encoded protein is CASSQAQRLQPQHF.

This clone was seen only a few times. V is TRBV5-1 and J is TRBJ1-5; D might be TRBD1 (6 bases). The CDR3 runs 15 residues. Germline V CDR1 and CDR2: SGHRS, YFSETQ. Trimming cost V 0 bases and J 1 base, with 8 bases left between them. CDR3 sequence: CASSLAGQSNQPQHF. CDR3 coding DNA: TGCGCCAGCAGCTTGGCAGGACAGAGCAATCAGCCCCAGCATTTT.

This chain connects TRBV7-2 to TRBJ1-3; 10 bases fit TRBD1. Germline trimming cut 3 bases from V and 0 bases from J; bases unmatched to any gene: 8. The CDR3 sequence is 18 residues long. Germline assignment: CDR1 SGHTA and CDR2 FQGNSA. The CDR3 DNA sequence: TGTGCCAGCAGCTTGTCCGGGACAGGGGCAAGCTCTGGAAACACCATATATTTT. It specifies CASSLSGTGASSGNTIYF.

The chain employs TRBV7-3 and TRBJ1-6; D call uncertain. The CDR3 is made up of 13 amino acids. Germline lookup yields CDR1 SGHTA and CDR2 FQGTGA. V lost 4 bases and J lost 6, with 7 bases in between. CDR3 region: CASSSLPNSPLHF. The CDR3 region has the DNA TGTGCCAGCAGCTCCCTACCTAATTCACCCCTCCACTTT.

V is TRBV2 and J is TRBJ2-7; 8 nucleotides match TRBD2. This CDR3 has 15 residues. CDR1 SNHLY and CDR2 FYNNEI come from the germline V gene. The junction had 5 bases not matched to a gene; V was cut back by 1 base and J by 3 bases. The CDR3 reads CASSEEGTRGYEQYF. The CDR3 DNA reads as TGTGCCAGCAGTGAAGAGGGGACTAGGGGCTACGAGCAGTACTTC.

The V call is TRBV29-1, the J call TRBJ2-1, with a possible D match to TRBD1 (6 bases). The germline V and J ends were trimmed by 5 bases and 6 bases, with 20 bases remaining between them. This CDR3 contains 15 residues. Germline-derived CDR1 and CDR2 are SQVTM and ANQGSEA. DNA of the CDR3: TGCAGCGTTTCCGCCCGACCGGGACAATCCAATGAGCAGTTCTTC. Protein product: CSVSARPGQSNEQFF.

Remarks on this clone: At one end, the junction sequence differs from germline, possibly due to a read error. Here the CDR3 reads CASNGGSSIDTQYF. The CDR3, as DNA: TGTGCCAGCAATGGCGGGTCTAGCATAGATACGCAGTATTTT. The chain recombines TRBV2 with TRBJ2-3; D is perhaps TRBD2 (5 bases). The CDR3 is made up of 14 amino acids. CDR1 and CDR2 from the germline V gene are SNHLY and FYNNEI.

This clone was found once. V is TRBV6-1 and J is TRBJ1-2; 11 bases fit TRBD1. V trimming: 4 bases; J trimming: 7 bases; junction bases outside the gene matches: 11. CDR3 length equals 16 residues. Germline V lookup: CDR1 MNHNS, CDR2 SASEGT. The CDR3 protein is CASSVGDRGETGGYTF. The CDR3 bases are TGTGCCAGCAGTGTTGGGGACAGGGGGGAGACGGGTGGCTACACCTTC.

The chain carries TRBV2 and TRBJ2-2; D remains ambiguous. Trimming stripped 10 bases from V and 6 bases from J, with 21 bases between. This CDR3 contains 15 residues. Looked up from germline, CDR1 is SNHLY and CDR2 is FYNNEI. CDR3 sequence: CATSFQLASPGELFF. CDR3 sequence (DNA): TGTGCCACCTCCTTCCAACTTGCCTCTCCCGGGGAGCTGTTTTTT.

The chain couples TRBV7-9 to TRBJ1-4, with D perhaps matching TRBD1 (5 bases). The germline V and J ends were trimmed by 1 base and 5 bases, with 11 bases remaining between them. Germline lookup yields CDR1 SEHNR and CDR2 FQNEAQ (reference sequence). CDR3 size: 15 residues. CDR3 nucleotides: TGTGCCAGCAGCTTAGTCCCCAGGGAAAATGAAAAACTGTTTTTT. It is translated as CASSLVPRENEKLFF.

V and J are TRBV28 and TRBJ1-1, with 9 positions matching TRBD1. This CDR3 has 16 amino acids. Germline V gives CDR1 MDHEN, CDR2 SYDVKM. V shed 6 bases and J 4 bases; nucleotides not matched to a gene: 12. CDR3 loop: CASRSQGALGLTEAFF. The CDR3 DNA reads as TGTGCCAGCAGGTCACAGGGGGCGCTTGGTCTCACTGAAGCTTTCTTT.

This chain connects TRBV9 to TRBJ2-1; the D gene is possibly TRBD1 (5 bases). The CDR3 covers 16 residues. The germline V and J ends were trimmed by 0 bases and 9 bases, with 19 bases remaining between them. CDR1 and CDR2 from the germline V gene are SGDLS and YYNGEE. CDR3 coding DNA: TGTGCCAGCAGCGTAGCTAGGGGCTGGGGCACAGGTGAGCAGTTCTTC. This translates into CASSVARGWGTGEQFF.

The chain is built from TRBV28 and TRBJ2-3; perhaps TRBD2 as D (5 bases). CDR1 and CDR2 from the germline V gene are MDHEN and SYDVKM. The CDR3 spans 16 residues. V was shortened by 3 bases and J by 6 bases, with 19 bases between the two germline ends. CDR3 in amino acids: CASSLGGPSRGDTQYF. In DNA, the CDR3 is TGTGCCAGCAGTTTGGGCGGACCGAGCCGAGGGGATACGCAGTATTTT.

V gene TRBV29-1 combines with J gene TRBJ1-2; weak D call: TRBD1 (5 bases). V dropped 3 bases and J dropped 4 bases, with 18 bases sitting between them. The CDR3 contains 15 residues. The germline V gene encodes CDR1 SQVTM and CDR2 ANQGSEA. CDR3 DNA sequence: TGCAGCGTTGAGGCAGGGCCGAAACCACCCTATGGCTACACCTTC. This sequence encodes CSVEAGPKPPYGYTF.

The chain joins TRBV4-1 to TRBJ1-5; TRBD1 matches at 8 bases. Germline values: CDR1 MGHRA, CDR2 YSYEKL. V shed 4 bases, J shed 7 bases, and the junction held 9 bases outside the gene matches. The CDR3 totals 15 residues. This chain's CDR3 is CASSPSTGADQPQHF. As DNA, the CDR3 is TGCGCCAGCAGCCCATCGACAGGGGCAGACCAGCCCCAGCATTTT.

The chain carries TRBV5-1 and TRBJ2-1; D perhaps matches TRBD1 (5 bases). The CDR3 is made up of 14 amino acids. Trimming took off 1 base at V and 8 bases at J, with 13 bases between the two ends. CDR1 is SGHRS, CDR2 YFSETQ, per germline. The CDR3 loop reads CASSLRGSRDEQFF. CDR3 sequence (DNA): TGCGCCAGCAGCTTGAGGGGTTCCAGGGATGAGCAGTTCTTC.

The chain uses TRBV11-2 and TRBJ2-3; D perhaps matches TRBD1 (5 bases). V was pared by 5 bases and J by 2 bases, with 17 bases between. The CDR3 runs 16 residues. Germline V lookup: CDR1 SGHAT, CDR2 FQNNGV. The CDR3 protein is CASSPFRTSDTDTQYF. The CDR3 DNA reads as TGTGCCAGCAGCCCTTTCAGGACATCGGACACAGATACGCAGTATTTT. The full variable domain, in which reference TRBV11-2 and TRBJ2-3 provide the parts outside the CDR3, is EAGVAQSPRYKIIEKRQSVAFWCNPISGHATLYWYQQILGQGPKLLIQFQNNGVVDDSQLPKDRFSAERLKGVDSTLKIQPAKLEDSAVYLCASSPFRTSDTDTQYFGPGTRLTVL.

This sequence joins TRBV2 and TRBJ1-2, with D hard to call. CDR1 SNHLY and CDR2 FYNNEI come from the germline V gene. The CDR3 sequence is 12 residues long. The V end lost 7 bases, the J end lost 5 bases, and 11 bases lay between the germline ends. The CDR3, as DNA: TGTGCCAGCAAGGACTTGGGATATGGCTACACCTTC. It translates to CASKDLGYGYTF. The variable domain in full, with the rest retrieved from reference TRBV2 and TRBJ1-2, is EPEVTQTPSHQVTQMGQEVILRCVPISNHLYFYWYRQILGQKVEFLVSFYNNEISEKSEIFDDQFSVERPDGSNFTLKIRSTKLEDSAMYFCASKDLGYGYTFGSGTRLTVV.

The chain recombines TRBV2 with TRBJ1-5; 8 bases line up with TRBD1. Trimming took 5 bases from V and 7 from J; bases not matched to a gene: 7. Germline V lookup: CDR1 SNHLY, CDR2 FYNNEI. CDR3 length: 14 residues. DNA for the CDR3: TGTGCCAGCAGTCAACAGGGGGTTCCCCAGCCCCAGCATTTT. Amino acid sequence: CASSQQGVPQPQHF.

V usage is TRBV21-1 and J usage is TRBJ2-4; the D call of TRBD1 is as the table states it, not checked on the DNA. TRBV21-1 is a pseudogene locus. CDR3 length equals 14 residues. This chain's CDR3 is CASSNRGTKNIQYF. The CDR3 nucleotides are TGTGCCAGCAGCAACAGGGGAACCAAAAACATTCAGTACTTC.

This clone was seen only once. The CDR3 coding sequence is TGTGCCAGCAGCACTGCCGGGACCTATAATTCACCCCTCCACTTT. Residues: CASSTAGTYNSPLHF. This sequence joins TRBV13 and TRBJ1-6; D unresolved. V dropped 5 bases and J dropped 2 bases, with 10 bases sitting between them. Germline-derived CDR1 and CDR2 are PRHDT and FYEKMQ (reference sequence). The CDR3 extends over 15 amino acids.

This clone was counted once. The rearrangement uses TRBV28 and TRBJ1-1, with D perhaps matching TRBD1 (5 bases). Germline V gene lookup returns CDR1 MDHEN and CDR2 SYDVKM. This CDR3 region has 13 residues. V dropped 2 bases and J dropped 5 bases, with 9 bases sitting between them. CDR3 nucleotides: TGTGCCAGCAGTTTAGCCCAGGGAACTGAAGCTTTCTTT. Protein: CASSLAQGTEAFF.

The V gene is TRBV6-5, the J gene TRBJ2-7; TRBD1 matches 10 bases. The V gene end was trimmed by 6 bases and the J gene end by 4 bases; junction bases not matched to a gene: 6. CDR3 size: 14 residues. The germline gives CDR1 MNHEY, CDR2 SVGAGI. The CDR3 spells CASRDDRGRYEQYF. DNA for the CDR3: TGTGCCAGCAGAGACGACAGGGGGCGATACGAGCAGTACTTC.

This clone was picked up one time. At the DNA level, this CDR3 is encoded by other sequences in the same sample as well. The chain couples TRBV19 to TRBJ1-5, with D maybe TRBD1 (6 bases). The germline gives CDR1 LNHDA, CDR2 SQIVND (reference sequence). V lost 2 bases to trimming and J lost 7 bases, with 12 bases between them. This CDR3 has 14 residues. CDR3 in amino acids: CASSIRGGGQPQHF. The CDR3 DNA reads as TGTGCCAGTAGTATACGGGGAGGGGGACAGCCCCAGCATTTT.

V is TRBV2 and J is TRBJ1-5, with D unclear. The germline V and J ends were trimmed by 6 bases and 3 bases, with 18 bases remaining between them. Looked up from germline, CDR1 is SNHLY and CDR2 is FYNNEI. The CDR3 covers 16 residues. CDR3 DNA sequence: TGTGCCAGCAGCGTATCATTCGGTTCTACCAATCAGCCCCAGCATTTT. Amino acid sequence: CASSVSFGSTNQPQHF.